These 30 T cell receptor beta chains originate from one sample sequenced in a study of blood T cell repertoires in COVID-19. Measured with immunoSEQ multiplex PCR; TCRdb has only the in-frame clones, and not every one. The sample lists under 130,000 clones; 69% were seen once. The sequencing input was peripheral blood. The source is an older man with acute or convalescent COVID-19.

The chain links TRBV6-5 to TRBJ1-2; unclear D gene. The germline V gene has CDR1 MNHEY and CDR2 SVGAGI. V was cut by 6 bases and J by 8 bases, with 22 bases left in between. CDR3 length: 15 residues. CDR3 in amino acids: CASRRTGSDTRGYTF. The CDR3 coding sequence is TGTGCCAGCAGACGGACGGGGTCCGACACGAGGGGCTACACCTTC.

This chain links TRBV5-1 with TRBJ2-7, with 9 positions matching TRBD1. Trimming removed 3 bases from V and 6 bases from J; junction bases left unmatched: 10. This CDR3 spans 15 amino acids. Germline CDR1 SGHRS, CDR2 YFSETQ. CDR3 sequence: CASSSQGAILGEQYF. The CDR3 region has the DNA TGCGCCAGCAGCTCACAGGGGGCTATTCTGGGCGAGCAGTACTTC.

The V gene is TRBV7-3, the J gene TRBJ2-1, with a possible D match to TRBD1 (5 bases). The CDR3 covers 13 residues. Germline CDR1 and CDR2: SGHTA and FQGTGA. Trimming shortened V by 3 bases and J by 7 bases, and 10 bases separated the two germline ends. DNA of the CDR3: TGTGCCAGCAGCTTTGGGGCCTTAAATGAGCAGTTCTTC. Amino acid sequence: CASSFGALNEQFF.

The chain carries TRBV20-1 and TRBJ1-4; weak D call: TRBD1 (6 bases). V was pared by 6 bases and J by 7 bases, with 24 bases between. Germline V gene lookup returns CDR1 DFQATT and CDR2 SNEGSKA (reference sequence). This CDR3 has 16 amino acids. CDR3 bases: TGCAGTGCCAGTGGGTCAAACAGGGTGAGCGGTGAAAAACTGTTTTTT. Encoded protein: CSASGSNRVSGEKLFF.

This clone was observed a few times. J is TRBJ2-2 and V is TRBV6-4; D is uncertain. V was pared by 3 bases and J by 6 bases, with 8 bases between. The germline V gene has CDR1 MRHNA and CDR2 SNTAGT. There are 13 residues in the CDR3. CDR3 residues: CASSDSVSGELFF. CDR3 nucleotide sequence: TGTGCCAGCAGTGATTCTGTTTCCGGGGAGCTGTTTTTT.

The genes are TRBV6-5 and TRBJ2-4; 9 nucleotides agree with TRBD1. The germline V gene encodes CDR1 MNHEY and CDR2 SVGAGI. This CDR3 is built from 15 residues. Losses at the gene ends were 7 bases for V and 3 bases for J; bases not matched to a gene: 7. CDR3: CASKGQGLGKNIQYF. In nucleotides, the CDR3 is TGTGCCAGCAAGGGACAGGGTCTGGGCAAAAACATTCAGTACTTC.

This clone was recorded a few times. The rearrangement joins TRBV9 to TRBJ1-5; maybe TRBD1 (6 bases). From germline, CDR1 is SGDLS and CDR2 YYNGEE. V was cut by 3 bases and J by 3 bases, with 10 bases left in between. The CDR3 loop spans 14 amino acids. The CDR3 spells CASSGGGANQPQHF. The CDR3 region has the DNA TGTGCCAGCAGCGGTGGGGGCGCCAATCAGCCCCAGCATTTT. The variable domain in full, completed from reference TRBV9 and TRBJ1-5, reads DSGVTQTPKHLITATGQRVTLRCSPRSGDLSVYWYQQSLDQGLQFLIQYYNGEERAKGNILERFSAQQFPDLHSELNLSSLELGDSALYFCASSGGGANQPQHFGDGTRLSIL.

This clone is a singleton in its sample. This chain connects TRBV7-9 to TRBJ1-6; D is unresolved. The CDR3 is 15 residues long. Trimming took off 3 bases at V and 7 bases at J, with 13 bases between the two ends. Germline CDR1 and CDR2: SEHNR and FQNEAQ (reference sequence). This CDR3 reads CASSFPPGENSPLHF. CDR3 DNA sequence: TGTGCCAGCAGCTTCCCCCCGGGAGAAAATTCACCCCTCCACTTT.

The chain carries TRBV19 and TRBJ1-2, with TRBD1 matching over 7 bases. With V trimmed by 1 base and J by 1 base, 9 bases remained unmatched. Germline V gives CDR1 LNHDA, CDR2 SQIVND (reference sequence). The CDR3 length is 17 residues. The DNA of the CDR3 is TGTGCCAGTAGTATAGTCTCGCTCGGGACAGATAACTATGGCTACACCTTC. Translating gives CASSIVSLGTDNYGYTF.

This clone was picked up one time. CDR3 residues: CASSGGQINYGYTF. Written as DNA, the CDR3 is TGTGCCAGCAGCGGGGGACAGATCAACTATGGCTACACCTTC. The gene calls are TRBV9 and TRBJ1-2, with 7 bases that match TRBD1. Germline V gives CDR1 SGDLS, CDR2 YYNGEE. The CDR3 extends over 14 amino acids. V trimming: 3 bases; J trimming: 2 bases; junction bases outside the gene matches: 4.

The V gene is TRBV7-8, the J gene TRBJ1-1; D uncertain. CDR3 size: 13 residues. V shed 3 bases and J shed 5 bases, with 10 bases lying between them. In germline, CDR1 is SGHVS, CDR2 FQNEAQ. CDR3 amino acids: CASSFTDSTEAFF. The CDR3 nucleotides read TGTGCCAGCAGCTTTACAGATTCTACTGAAGCTTTCTTT.

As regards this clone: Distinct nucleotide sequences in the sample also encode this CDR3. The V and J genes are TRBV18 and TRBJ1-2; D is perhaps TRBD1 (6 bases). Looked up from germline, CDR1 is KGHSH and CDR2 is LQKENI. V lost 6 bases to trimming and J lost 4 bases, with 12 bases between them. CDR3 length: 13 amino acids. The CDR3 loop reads CASSPGGGYGYTF. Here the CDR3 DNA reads TGTGCCAGCTCTCCGGGGGGCGGCTATGGCTACACCTTC.

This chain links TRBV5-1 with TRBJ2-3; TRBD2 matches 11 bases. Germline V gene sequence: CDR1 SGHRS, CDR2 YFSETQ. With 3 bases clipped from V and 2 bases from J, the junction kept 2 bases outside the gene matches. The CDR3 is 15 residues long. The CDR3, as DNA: TGCGCCAGCAGCTCGGGACTAGCGGACACAGATACGCAGTATTTT. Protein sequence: CASSSGLADTDTQYF.

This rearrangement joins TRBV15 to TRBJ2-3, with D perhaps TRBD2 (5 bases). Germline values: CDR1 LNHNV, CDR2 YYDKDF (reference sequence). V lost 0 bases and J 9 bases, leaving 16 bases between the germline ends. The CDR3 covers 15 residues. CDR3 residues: CATSRDRYLTTTQYF. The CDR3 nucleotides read TGTGCCACCAGCAGAGATCGATATTTGACTACAACGCAGTATTTT.

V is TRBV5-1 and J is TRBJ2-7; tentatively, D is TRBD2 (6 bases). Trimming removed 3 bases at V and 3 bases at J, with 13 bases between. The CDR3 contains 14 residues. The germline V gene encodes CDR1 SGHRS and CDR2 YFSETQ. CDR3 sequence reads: CASSSSGGLYEQYF. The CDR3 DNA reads TGCGCCAGCAGCTCCTCTGGAGGGCTCTACGAGCAGTACTTC.

Here the CDR3 reads CASSSDRRTPLHF. DNA of the CDR3: TGTGCCAGCAGTTCGGACAGGCGGACGCCCCTCCACTTT. The rearrangement joins TRBV28 to TRBJ1-6; 7 bases line up with TRBD1. V lost 4 bases to trimming and J lost 13 bases; unmatched junction nucleotides: 7. CDR1 and CDR2 (germline): MDHEN, SYDVKM. The CDR3 runs 13 residues.

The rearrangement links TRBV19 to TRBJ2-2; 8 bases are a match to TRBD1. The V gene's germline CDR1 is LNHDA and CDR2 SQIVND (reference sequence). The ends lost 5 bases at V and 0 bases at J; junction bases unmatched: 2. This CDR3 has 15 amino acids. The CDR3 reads CASSPGGANTGELFF. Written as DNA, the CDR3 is TGTGCCAGTAGTCCAGGGGGCGCGAACACCGGGGAGCTGTTTTTT.

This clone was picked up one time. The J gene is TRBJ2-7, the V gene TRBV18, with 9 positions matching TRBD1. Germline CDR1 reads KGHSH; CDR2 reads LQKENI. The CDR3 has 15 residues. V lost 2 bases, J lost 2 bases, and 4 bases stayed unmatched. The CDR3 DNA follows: TGTGCCAGCTCACCATTTGGGACAGGGCCCTACGAGCAGTACTTC. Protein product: CASSPFGTGPYEQYF.

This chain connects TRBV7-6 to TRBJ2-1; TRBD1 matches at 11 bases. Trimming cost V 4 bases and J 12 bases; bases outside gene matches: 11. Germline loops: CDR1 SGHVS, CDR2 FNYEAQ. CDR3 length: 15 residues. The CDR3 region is CASSSGQGAYFGQFF. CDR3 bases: TGTGCCAGCAGCTCAGGACAGGGGGCCTACTTCGGGCAGTTCTTC.

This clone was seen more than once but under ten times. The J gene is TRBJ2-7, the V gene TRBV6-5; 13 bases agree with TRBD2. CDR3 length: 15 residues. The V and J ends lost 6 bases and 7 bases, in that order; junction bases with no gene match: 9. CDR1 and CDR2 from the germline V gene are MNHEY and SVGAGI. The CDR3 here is CASSEWTSGSGEQYF. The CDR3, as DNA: TGTGCCAGCAGCGAGTGGACTAGCGGGAGCGGTGAGCAGTACTTC.

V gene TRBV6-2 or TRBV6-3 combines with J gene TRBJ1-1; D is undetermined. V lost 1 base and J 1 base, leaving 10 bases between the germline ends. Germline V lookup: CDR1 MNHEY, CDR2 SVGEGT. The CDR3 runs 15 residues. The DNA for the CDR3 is TGTGCCAGCAGTTACTTCGAGGGCGGGAACACTGAAGCTTTCTTT. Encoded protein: CASSYFEGGNTEAFF.

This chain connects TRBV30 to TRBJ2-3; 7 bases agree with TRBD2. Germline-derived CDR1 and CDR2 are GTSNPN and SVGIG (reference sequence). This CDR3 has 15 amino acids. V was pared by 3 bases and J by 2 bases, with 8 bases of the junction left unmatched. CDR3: CAWSQEAGYTDTQYF. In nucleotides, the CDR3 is TGTGCCTGGAGCCAGGAAGCGGGGTACACAGATACGCAGTATTTT.

The CDR3 protein is CASSQDLVGNTIYF. The DNA for the CDR3 is TGCGCCAGCAGCCAAGATCTCGTGGGAAACACCATATATTTT. The chain joins TRBV4-1 to TRBJ1-3; D call uncertain. V gave up 0 bases and J gave up 4 bases, with 7 bases separating them. CDR1 MGHRA and CDR2 YSYEKL come from the germline V gene. The CDR3 runs to 14 residues.

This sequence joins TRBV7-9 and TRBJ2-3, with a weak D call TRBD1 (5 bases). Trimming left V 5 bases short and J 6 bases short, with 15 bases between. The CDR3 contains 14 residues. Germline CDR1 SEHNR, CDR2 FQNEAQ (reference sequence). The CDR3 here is CASSEKGSGDTQYF. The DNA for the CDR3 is TGTGCCAGCAGCGAGAAGGGGTCGGGTGATACGCAGTATTTT.

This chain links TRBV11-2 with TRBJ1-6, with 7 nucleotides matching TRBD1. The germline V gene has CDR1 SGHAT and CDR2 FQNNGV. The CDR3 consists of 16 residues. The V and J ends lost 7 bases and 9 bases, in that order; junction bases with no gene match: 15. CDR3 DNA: TGTGCCAGCATCCTTGGGGGTCAGGGGGGAAGTTCACCCCTCCACTTT. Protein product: CASILGGQGGSSPLHF.

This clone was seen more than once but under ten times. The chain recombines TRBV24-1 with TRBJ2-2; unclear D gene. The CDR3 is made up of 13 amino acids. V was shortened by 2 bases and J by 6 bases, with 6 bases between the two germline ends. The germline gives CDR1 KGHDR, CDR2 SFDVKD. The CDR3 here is CATSDSRAGELFF. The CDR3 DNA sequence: TGTGCCACCAGTGATTCGAGAGCCGGGGAGCTGTTTTTT.

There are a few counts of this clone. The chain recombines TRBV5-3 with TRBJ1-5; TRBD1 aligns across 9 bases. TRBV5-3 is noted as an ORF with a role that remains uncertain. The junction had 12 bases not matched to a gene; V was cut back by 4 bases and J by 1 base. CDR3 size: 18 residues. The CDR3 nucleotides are TGTGCCAGAAGCCGGGGGGACAGGGAAGCTATAAGCAATCAGCCCCAGCATTTT. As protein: CARSRGDREAISNQPQHF.

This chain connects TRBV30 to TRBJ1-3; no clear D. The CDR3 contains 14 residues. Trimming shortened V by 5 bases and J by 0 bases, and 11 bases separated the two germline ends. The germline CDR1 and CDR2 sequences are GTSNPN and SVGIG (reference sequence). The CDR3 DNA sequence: TGTGCCTGGGAGTACGGGAGCTCTGGAAACACCATATATTTT. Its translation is CAWEYGSSGNTIYF.

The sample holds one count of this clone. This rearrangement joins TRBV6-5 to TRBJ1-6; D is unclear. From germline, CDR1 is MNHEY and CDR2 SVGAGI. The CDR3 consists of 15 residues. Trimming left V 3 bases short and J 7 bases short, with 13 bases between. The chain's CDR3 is CASSYEMYPNSPLHF. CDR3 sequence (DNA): TGTGCCAGCAGTTATGAGATGTATCCGAATTCACCCCTCCACTTT.

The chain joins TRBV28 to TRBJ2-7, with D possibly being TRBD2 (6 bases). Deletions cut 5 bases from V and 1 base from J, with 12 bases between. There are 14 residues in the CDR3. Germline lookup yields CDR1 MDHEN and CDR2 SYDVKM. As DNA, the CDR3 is TGTGCCAGCAGTACCGTGGCGGGGTCCTACGAGCAGTACTTC. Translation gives CASSTVAGSYEQYF.